This T cell receptor (beta chain) stems from a study of persistence of HIV-infected CD4 T cells. Study-wide results and limits: Antigen-responding cells were enriched for degenerate expanded CDR3beta sequences. Within sorted populations, more oligoclonal TCRs accompanied more oligoclonal proviruses.

As for this clone: Antigen: not known.

Cells were stimulated nonspecifically with anti-CD3/anti-CD28 magnetic beads. CD4+ T cells upregulating both CD40 ligand and CD69 were sorted as responding cells. V lost 1 base to trimming and J lost 7 bases; unmatched junction nucleotides: 12. The CDR3 loop spans 16 amino acids. CDR1 KGHSH and CDR2 LQKENI come from the germline V gene. The immunoSEQ assay was version 4, run in survey mode. Template was genomic DNA at around 9.7 ng/uL, with up to 1 ug used per sample. Here immunoSEQ multiplex PCR was the method, and the copy in TCRdb shows in-frame clones only, minus some. The repertoire consists of about 43,000 clones, with about 90% occurring once and the leading ten covering over 0.9%.

This TCR came from an adult man with HIV who was CMV-seropositive. Sequencing was performed on CD4+ T cells sorted from PBMCs after approximately 19-hour stimulation, taken from a patient who received antiretroviral therapy. The chain combines TRBV18 with TRBJ2-7; 8 bases line up with TRBD1. In DNA, the CDR3 is TGTGCCAGCTCACCACGGCAGGGGGCCCGGCTTGGGGAGCAGTACTTC. It is translated as CASSPRQGARLGEQYF.